These T cell receptor beta chains were read from a single sample in a study of blood T cells in healthy people across ages. TCRdb re-called the 5' RACE reads through MiXCR, storing one row per CDR3 protein. Of about 670,000 distinct CDR3 sequences listed, around 50% are singletons. The material sequenced was blood. Receptor source: a woman of 80 years or more in good health. Each CDR3 is given with its conserved first and last residue. A D gene is named only where the DNA matches it firmly. Size tells how often a clone was seen (once, few, many) or the class of an expanded clone, and some rows leave it out.

clone size | D gene | J gene | V gene | CDR3 DNA | CDR3 protein
. | . | TRBJ1-2 | TRBV27 | TGTGCCAGCAGCCAACGGCCCAGTTATGGCTACACCTTC | CASSQRPSYGYTF
. | TRBD2 | TRBJ2-1 | TRBV7-3 | TGTGCCAGCAGCGGGACTAGCGGGAGCGGGGATGAGCAGTTCTTC | CASSGTSGSGDEQFF
few | TRBD1 | TRBJ1-1 | TRBV29-1 | TGCAGCGCGACAGGGATAACTGAAGCTTTCTTT | CSATGITEAFF
. | TRBD1 | TRBJ2-7 | TRBV7-8 | TGTGCCAGCAGCGACTACAGGGGGCCATACGAGCAGTACTTC | CASSDYRGPYEQYF
. | TRBD2 | TRBJ2-1 | TRBV7-9 | TGTGCCAGCAGTACTGGAGCGGGGATTCCCTACAATGAGCAGTTCTTC | CASSTGAGIPYNEQFF
. | TRBD1 | TRBJ1-6 | TRBV10-2 | TGCGCCAGCAGTGAGGCAGGGGGCGAGTCACCCCTCCACTTT | CASSEAGGESPLHF
. | . | TRBJ1-1 | TRBV20-1 | TGCAGTGCTGCCCCTGTCCGACAGTCGCAAAAAGCTTTCTTT | CSAAPVRQSQKAFF
once | . | TRBJ1-2 | TRBV20-1 | TGCAGTGCTTCCTTAGTTCGGACAGAAAAAAGTGGCTACACCTTC | CSASLVRTEKSGYTF
. | . | TRBJ2-4 | TRBV9 | TGTGCCAGCAGCGTAGTGAGGTTGGCGATCAAAAACATTCAGTACTTC | CASSVVRLAIKNIQYF
few | . | TRBJ2-2 | TRBV9 | TGTGCCAGCAGCCCTCGACAGGGGACTAGCCATGACACCGGGGAGCTGTTTTTT | CASSPRQGTSHDTGELFF
. | . | TRBJ2-5 | TRBV24-1 | TGTGCCACCAGTGATCCAGGGCATGGAGAGACCCAGTACTTC | CATSDPGHGETQYF
. | TRBD1 | TRBJ1-5 | TRBV20-1 | TGCAGTGCTAGGGACAGGGTGGACAATCAGCCCCAGCATTTT | CSARDRVDNQPQHF
many | . | TRBJ2-1 | TRBV9 | TGTGCCAGCAGCGTAGGGCCTAGCGATGAGCAGTTCTTC | CASSVGPSDEQFF
many | . | TRBJ1-2 | TRBV29-1 | TGCATCGCGTGGACCTCGACCTATGGCTACACCTTC | CIAWTSTYGYTF
few | TRBD2 | TRBJ2-3 | TRBV10-3 | TGTGCCATCAGTAAAGAGGGAAGCGGGGGGGCAGATACGCAGTATTTT | CAISKEGSGGADTQYF
many | TRBD2 | TRBJ2-1 | TRBV20-1 | TGCAGTGCTAGGGGACTAGCGGGAGGGATCTACAATGAGCAGTTCTTC | CSARGLAGGIYNEQFF
. | . | TRBJ1-1 | TRBV5-1 | TGCGCCAGCAGCAAGGAAGGGGTGGAGGGCACTGAAGCTTTCTTT | CASSKEGVEGTEAFF
. | TRBD1 | TRBJ1-2 | TRBV5-1 | TGCGCCAGCAGCGGACAGGGGCATGGCTACACCTTC | CASSGQGHGYTF
many | . | TRBJ1-2 | TRBV29-1 | TGCAGCGTTGTGTCTGGCTACACCTTC | CSVVSGYTF
. | TRBD2 | TRBJ2-3 | TRBV5-1 | TGCGCCAGCAGCTTAGTTAGCGGGAGATCTGCAGATACGCAGTATTTT | CASSLVSGRSADTQYF
once | TRBD1 | TRBJ1-1 | TRBV6-5 | TGTGCCAGCAGCCCTCAGGGGGTGGACACTGAAGCTTTCTTT | CASSPQGVDTEAFF
. | . | TRBJ1-1 | TRBV2 | TGTGCCAACCTTGGGGGGTACACTGAAGCTTTCTTT | CANLGGYTEAFF
. | TRBD1 | TRBJ2-3 | TRBV14 | TGTGCCAGCAGCCTTTTGACAGGGATTGATACGCAGTATTTT | CASSLLTGIDTQYF
many | TRBD2 | TRBJ2-7 | TRBV12-3/TRBV12-4 | TGTGCCAGCAGCTCACACGGGACTAGCGGCTCCTACGAGCAGTACTTC | CASSSHGTSGSYEQYF
. | . | TRBJ2-3 | TRBV4-1 | TGCGCCAGCAGCCAAGACTGGGGAGCACAGGGAGGTGGCACAGATACGCAGTATTTT | CASSQDWGAQGGGTDTQYF
many | TRBD2 | TRBJ2-3 | TRBV10-3 | TGTGCCATCAGTAGACTAGCGGCCACAGATACGCAGTATTTT | CAISRLAATDTQYF
few | . | TRBJ1-5 | TRBV7-9 | TGTGCCAGCAGCCGACAGAACGATCAGCCCCAGCATTTT | CASSRQNDQPQHF
. | . | TRBJ2-5 | TRBV20-1 | TGCAGTGCTAAAGGGTCAGGGGTGGAGACCCAGTACTTC | CSAKGSGVETQYF
. | . | TRBJ1-4 | TRBV27 | TGTGCCAGCAGCTTATCCCCCGGGGCAGCGACGGAAAAACTGTTTTTT | CASSLSPGAATEKLFF
few | TRBD1 | TRBJ1-1 | TRBV3-1 | TGTGCCAGCAGTCGTTCCCCGAGACAGGGGAGACGGGCTGAAGCTTTCTTT | CASSRSPRQGRRAEAFF
few | . | TRBJ2-3 | TRBV7-2 | TGTGCCAGCAGCTTAGCGGAGGGGAGCACAGATACGCAGTATTTT | CASSLAEGSTDTQYF
. | . | TRBJ1-5 | TRBV20-1 | TGCAGTGCTAGAACAGTGGCACAGGGTAGTAAGGGGCCCCAGCATTTT | CSARTVAQGSKGPQHF